This is a list of T cell receptor beta chains from one sample in a study of T cell changes during pregnancy in multiple sclerosis. TCRdb's copy holds only in-frame clones and misses some; the assay was immunoSEQ multiplex PCR. The sample contains fewer than 85,000 clones, roughly 91% of which appear only once. The sample in question was peripheral blood, obtained after pregnancy. These receptor sequences come from a female donor in good health, enrolled as a control in a pregnancy study. The CDR3 runs from the conserved cysteine through the conserved F or W. The D gene is left open where the match is weak. A row's size may be missing; if present it is once, few, many or a size class.

j_call	v_call	d_call	clone_size	cdr3_nt	cdr3_aa
TRBJ2-5	TRBV2	NA	NA	TGTGCCAGCACCGAGTACCAAGAGACCCAGTACTTC	CASTEYQETQYF
TRBJ2-7	TRBV5-6	NA	NA	TGTGCCTCCAGTGCCTCCTACGAGCAGTACTTC	CASSASYEQYF
TRBJ2-5	TRBV19	NA	NA	TGTGCCAGTAGTATGGGGGGGGCCGGGTACCAAGAGACCCAGTACTTC	CASSMGGAGYQETQYF
TRBJ2-3	TRBV6-1	TRBD2	few	TGTGCCAGCAGTGAACTTAGCGGGGGGGCCACAGATACGCAGTATTTT	CASSELSGGATDTQYF
TRBJ1-2	TRBV7-9	NA	NA	TGTGCCAGCAGCTTAGAGTGGGCGGGGGGCTACACCTTC	CASSLEWAGGYTF
TRBJ1-5	TRBV7-2	TRBD1	once	TGTGCCAGCAGCTTCGGACAGGGTCGGGGTCAGCCCCAGCATTTT	CASSFGQGRGQPQHF
TRBJ2-2	TRBV2	TRBD2	NA	TGTGCCAGCAGCTCCACTAGCGAGGCCGGGGAGCTGTTTTTT	CASSSTSEAGELFF
TRBJ2-7	TRBV6-5	TRBD2	NA	TGTGCCAGCAGTTACGGGGCGGGGGGCAGCGACGAGCAGTACTTC	CASSYGAGGSDEQYF
TRBJ2-7	TRBV7-9	NA	NA	TGTGCCAGCCGAGGGCGGGATTCCTACGAGCAGTACTTC	CASRGRDSYEQYF
TRBJ2-7	TRBV7-3	TRBD2	NA	TGTGCCAGCAGCCAAGCGGGGGGCCGAATGAGTGAGCAGTACTTC	CASSQAGGRMSEQYF
TRBJ2-5	TRBV7-2	NA	NA	TGTGCCAGCAGCCGGGTAGAGACCCAAGAGACCCAGTACTTC	CASSRVETQETQYF
TRBJ2-3	TRBV15	TRBD1	once	TGTGCCACCAGCAGACCGACAGGGCTAACAGATACGCAGTATTTT	CATSRPTGLTDTQYF
TRBJ1-5	TRBV28	NA	NA	TGTGCCAGCAGAAGGAGCGACCGGGTCGGGCCCCAGCATTTT	CASRRSDRVGPQHF
TRBJ1-5	TRBV19	NA	once	TGTGCCAGTAGTATCCCCGAGGCCGGGGGTCCTTCCAATCAGCCCCAGCATTTT	CASSIPEAGGPSNQPQHF
TRBJ2-3	TRBV9	NA	NA	TGTGCCAGCAGCCAGGGGTCGGGGCACACAGATACGCAGTATTTT	CASSQGSGHTDTQYF
TRBJ2-3	TRBV20-1	NA	NA	TGCAGTGCTACCGAGGATACGCAGTATTTT	CSATEDTQYF
TRBJ1-2	TRBV18	TRBD1	NA	TGTGCCAGCTCACCAGGACAGGGAGCTAACTATGGCTACACCTTC	CASSPGQGANYGYTF
TRBJ2-5	TRBV27	NA	NA	TGTGCCAACAACCAAGAGACCCAGTACTTC	CANNQETQYF
TRBJ2-7	TRBV7-7	NA	NA	TGTGCTAGCAGCTTATATCGGGGTTCCTACGAGCAGTACTTC	CASSLYRGSYEQYF
TRBJ2-3	TRBV30	NA	NA	TGTGCCTGGAGTGTGCGGGACACAGATACGCAGTATTTT	CAWSVRDTDTQYF
TRBJ2-3	TRBV6-1	NA	NA	TGTGCCAGCAGGACCGCAGGGCCGGATACGCAGTATTTT	CASRTAGPDTQYF
TRBJ1-5	TRBV29-1	TRBD1	NA	TGCAGCGTTGGGGACAGGGGTCAGCCCCAGCATTTT	CSVGDRGQPQHF
TRBJ2-2	TRBV6-1	TRBD1	NA	TGTGCCAGCAGCCGGGACAGGGTTAACACCGGGGAGCTGTTTTTT	CASSRDRVNTGELFF
TRBJ2-1	TRBV4-2	TRBD2	NA	TGTGCCAGCAGCCAAATTGGGAGCGGGACCTGGGATGAGCAGTTCTTC	CASSQIGSGTWDEQFF
TRBJ2-5	TRBV6-5	NA	NA	TGTGCCAGCAGTTACGGCGGGCCCCCCCAAGAGACCCAGTACTTC	CASSYGGPPQETQYF
TRBJ1-2	TRBV21-1	NA	NA	TGTGCCAGCAGCGACGAGACAGGGACGATATATGGCTACACCTTC	CASSDETGTIYGYTF
TRBJ1-3	TRBV7-2	NA	NA	TGTGCCAGCAGCTCCTTCCCGACAGCTGGAAACACCATATATTTT	CASSSFPTAGNTIYF
TRBJ1-2	TRBV5-5	TRBD1	NA	TGTGCCAGCAGCTGGTACCCGGGACAGAACTATGGCTACACCTTC	CASSWYPGQNYGYTF
TRBJ1-2	TRBV27	NA	NA	TGTGCCAGCAGTTTACTCCCACGGGACTATGGCTACACCTTC	CASSLLPRDYGYTF
TRBJ1-4	TRBV19	NA	NA	TGTGCCAGTAGTATGAGCCCTTTTGAAAAACTGTTTTTT	CASSMSPFEKLFF
TRBJ1-5	TRBV27	NA	NA	TGTGCCAGCAGCCGTGGACAGCTCCAGCCCCAGCATTTT	CASSRGQLQPQHF
TRBJ2-3	TRBV7-2	TRBD2	NA	TGTGCTAGCCTCGGAGCGGGGGGGCCCACAGATACGCAGTATTTT	CASLGAGGPTDTQYF
TRBJ1-4	TRBV28	TRBD1	NA	TGTGCCAGCAGTTTACCCGGGACAGGGAATGAAAAACTGTTTTTT	CASSLPGTGNEKLFF
TRBJ2-7	TRBV7-8	NA	NA	TGTGCCAGCAGGTCAACCAGGGGCTTGGGCGAGCAGTACTTC	CASRSTRGLGEQYF
TRBJ2-7	TRBV5-6	NA	once	TGTGCCAGCAGCCCCAACAGGGTCCACGAGCAGTACTTC	CASSPNRVHEQYF
TRBJ1-1	TRBV5-1	TRBD1	NA	TGCGCCAGCATGGGGACAGGGTTCACTGAAGCTTTCTTT	CASMGTGFTEAFF
TRBJ2-7	TRBV9	TRBD2	NA	TGTGCCAGCAGCGAGGGGGGGACTAGCGAATCGTTCAGGGTGCAGTACTTC	CASSEGGTSESFRVQYF
TRBJ2-3	TRBV5-5	NA	NA	TGTGCCAGCAGCTTGGTCGCGACTAGGAGCAGAGATACGCAGTATTTT	CASSLVATRSRDTQYF
TRBJ1-4	TRBV13	NA	NA	TGTGCCAGCAGCCTCACAGGGCGACCAACTAATGAAAAACTGTTTTTT	CASSLTGRPTNEKLFF
TRBJ2-7	TRBV14	NA	NA	TGTGCCAGCAGCCAAGATAGGGGTAGCATAGACTTC	CASSQDRGSIDF
TRBJ2-3	TRBV28	NA	once	TGTGCCAGCAGTTGGGCAGGCAACACAGATACGCAGTATTTT	CASSWAGNTDTQYF
TRBJ2-3	TRBV28	NA	NA	TGTGCCAGCAGTTCCAGTGAGGCGGCCGACACAGATACGCAGTATTTT	CASSSSEAADTDTQYF
TRBJ2-1	TRBV5-1	TRBD2	NA	TGCGCCAGCAGCTTGGGGCTAGCGGGAGTTTTTGGTCCTGAGCAGTTCTTC	CASSLGLAGVFGPEQFF
TRBJ1-2	TRBV4-2	NA	NA	TGTGCCAGCAGCCAAGAGGCCAGGGCTGGTGGCTACACCTTC	CASSQEARAGGYTF
TRBJ1-4	TRBV5-1	NA	NA	TGCGCCAGCAGTCGAACAGCCTATGAAAAACTGTTTTTT	CASSRTAYEKLFF
TRBJ1-5	TRBV2	NA	NA	TGTGCCAGCAGCGAAGCAGGCCAGGGGCATCAGCCCCAGCATTTT	CASSEAGQGHQPQHF
TRBJ1-1	TRBV30	NA	few	TGTGCCTGGAGGGAGGACTTGTCGGGGGAAGCTTTCTTT	CAWREDLSGEAFF
TRBJ1-1	TRBV11-2	NA	NA	TGTGCCAGCAGCTTAGATCTCGGGGAGGTAGCCACTGAAGCTTTCTTT	CASSLDLGEVATEAFF
TRBJ1-6	TRBV30	NA	few	TGTGCCTGGACAGGGATCGGGAATTCACCCCTCCACTTT	CAWTGIGNSPLHF
TRBJ2-1	TRBV28	TRBD2	NA	TGTGCCAGCAGTTACACTAGCGGGAGTAATGAGCAGTTCTTC	CASSYTSGSNEQFF
TRBJ2-1	TRBV5-1	NA	NA	TGCGCCAGCAGCTTGGAAGTGCCGGGAAGACATGAGCAGTTCTTC	CASSLEVPGRHEQFF
TRBJ1-6	TRBV30	TRBD1	NA	TGTGCCTGGAGTGTACTGGGACAGTCGTCAAGCTCCTATAATTCACCCCTCCACTTT	CAWSVLGQSSSSYNSPLHF